The rows below give T cell receptor beta chains drawn from one sample of a study of OX40 agonist ivuxolimab in advanced cancers. Assay: immunoSEQ multiplex PCR; the TCRdb copy retains only in-frame clones and omits some. The sample holds some 80,000 clones; 85% are singletons and the top ten take under 0.75%. Sequenced material: CD4+ or CD8+ T cells sorted from blood, taken in a trial of the OX40 agonist ivuxolimab. These receptors originate from an adult with an advanced solid tumor such as melanoma, head and neck, liver or kidney cancer. The CDR3 runs from the conserved cysteine through the conserved F or W. A D gene is named only where the DNA matches it firmly. Size is stated for part of the rows, as once, few or many counts, or as a class when the clone is expanded.

D gene: .
clone size: .
V gene: TRBV4-2
J gene: TRBJ2-1
CDR3 length: 15
CDR3 protein: CASSPRGRGDNEQFF
CDR3 DNA: TGTGCCAGCAGCCCTCGAGGGCGGGGAGACAATGAGCAGTTCTTC

D gene: TRBD2
clone size: .
V gene: TRBV11-2
J gene: TRBJ2-7
CDR3 length: 16
CDR3 protein: CASSSWTSGASYEQYF
CDR3 DNA: TGTGCCAGCAGCTCATGGACTAGCGGGGCATCTTACGAGCAGTACTTC

D gene: TRBD1
clone size: .
V gene: TRBV14
J gene: TRBJ1-1
CDR3 length: 13
CDR3 protein: CASSLGTALEAFF
CDR3 DNA: TGTGCCAGCAGCCTTGGGACAGCGCTTGAAGCTTTCTTT

D gene: .
clone size: .
V gene: TRBV29-1
J gene: TRBJ1-1
CDR3 length: 13
CDR3 protein: CSVAPQGRPEAFF
CDR3 DNA: TGCAGCGTTGCCCCCCAGGGACGTCCTGAAGCTTTCTTT

D gene: .
clone size: .
V gene: TRBV5-4
J gene: TRBJ2-1
CDR3 length: 12
CDR3 protein: CASSLRDNEQFF
CDR3 DNA: TGTGCCAGCAGCTTACGGGACAATGAGCAGTTCTTC

D gene: .
clone size: once
V gene: TRBV12-5
J gene: TRBJ1-1
CDR3 length: 15
CDR3 protein: CASGLIGGGNTEAFF
CDR3 DNA: TGTGCTAGTGGCCTTATAGGGGGGGGGAACACTGAAGCTTTCTTT

D gene: TRBD1
clone size: .
V gene: TRBV6-5
J gene: TRBJ1-2
CDR3 length: 14
CDR3 protein: CASSSPDRGWGYTF
CDR3 DNA: TGTGCCAGCAGTTCCCCCGACAGGGGTTGGGGCTACACCTTC

D gene: TRBD2
clone size: .
V gene: TRBV5-1
J gene: TRBJ2-4
CDR3 length: 18
CDR3 protein: CASSLSSGEPFAKNIQYF
CDR3 DNA: TGCGCCAGCAGCTTGTCTAGCGGGGAGCCCTTTGCCAAAAACATTCAGTACTTC

D gene: .
clone size: .
V gene: TRBV19
J gene: TRBJ1-3
CDR3 length: 15
CDR3 protein: CATLRYPGAGNTIYF
CDR3 DNA: TGTGCCACGTTAAGATACCCAGGGGCTGGAAACACCATATATTTT

D gene: .
clone size: .
V gene: TRBV5-1
J gene: TRBJ2-5
CDR3 length: 16
CDR3 protein: CASSLGLRDKQETQYF
CDR3 DNA: TGCGCCAGCAGCTTGGGCCTCCGGGACAAACAAGAGACCCAGTACTTC

D gene: .
clone size: few
V gene: TRBV10-3
J gene: TRBJ2-5
CDR3 length: 14
CDR3 protein: CAIGTRADQETQYF
CDR3 DNA: TGTGCCATCGGGACACGAGCGGATCAAGAGACCCAGTACTTC

D gene: .
clone size: .
V gene: TRBV6-1
J gene: TRBJ2-7
CDR3 length: 15
CDR3 protein: CASRDPGKISYEQYF
CDR3 DNA: TGTGCCAGCAGAGACCCCGGGAAGATCTCCTACGAGCAGTACTTC

D gene: TRBD1
clone size: .
V gene: TRBV5-4
J gene: TRBJ2-7
CDR3 length: 14
CDR3 protein: CASSSRDRHYEQYF
CDR3 DNA: TGTGCCAGCAGCTCGAGGGACAGACACTACGAGCAGTACTTC

D gene: .
clone size: .
V gene: TRBV6-1
J gene: TRBJ2-3
CDR3 length: 14
CDR3 protein: CASSEHRGTDTQYF
CDR3 DNA: TGTGCCAGCAGTGAACACAGAGGGACAGATACGCAGTATTTT

D gene: .
clone size: .
V gene: TRBV7-2
J gene: TRBJ2-1
CDR3 length: 14
CDR3 protein: CASSPTRVGDEQFF
CDR3 DNA: TGTGCCAGCAGCCCCACTCGGGTCGGCGATGAGCAGTTCTTC

D gene: .
clone size: .
V gene: TRBV5-1
J gene: TRBJ2-5
CDR3 length: 14
CDR3 protein: CASSSNSDQETQYF
CDR3 DNA: TGCGCCAGCAGCTCGAACTCAGACCAAGAGACCCAGTACTTC

D gene: TRBD1
clone size: .
V gene: TRBV18
J gene: TRBJ1-4
CDR3 length: 15
CDR3 protein: CASSRTGEPNEKLFF
CDR3 DNA: TGTGCCAGCTCACGTACAGGGGAACCTAATGAAAAACTGTTTTTT

D gene: .
clone size: .
V gene: TRBV28
J gene: TRBJ1-1
CDR3 length: 11
CDR3 protein: CASSQLGRAFF
CDR3 DNA: TGTGCCAGCAGTCAACTAGGTCGAGCTTTCTTT

D gene: TRBD2
clone size: .
V gene: TRBV28
J gene: TRBJ2-5
CDR3 length: 15
CDR3 protein: CASSPVSGVQETQYF
CDR3 DNA: TGTGCCAGCAGTCCGGTTAGCGGGGTCCAAGAGACCCAGTACTTC

D gene: TRBD1
clone size: .
V gene: TRBV5-1
J gene: TRBJ1-1
CDR3 length: 15
CDR3 protein: CASSSLQGEGTEAFF
CDR3 DNA: TGCGCCAGCAGCTCTTTACAGGGGGAAGGCACTGAAGCTTTCTTT

D gene: TRBD1
clone size: .
V gene: TRBV7-9
J gene: TRBJ1-2
CDR3 length: 16
CDR3 protein: CASSFSHGTANYGYTF
CDR3 DNA: TGTGCCAGCAGCTTTTCTCATGGGACAGCTAACTATGGCTACACCTTC

D gene: TRBD2
clone size: .
V gene: TRBV7-6
J gene: TRBJ2-3
CDR3 length: 16
CDR3 protein: CASSYTSGVNTDTQYF
CDR3 DNA: TGTGCCAGCAGCTATACTAGCGGGGTAAACACAGATACGCAGTATTTT

D gene: .
clone size: .
V gene: TRBV10-3
J gene: TRBJ1-5
CDR3 length: 12
CDR3 protein: CAISENNQPQHF
CDR3 DNA: TGTGCCATCAGTGAAAACAATCAGCCCCAGCATTTT

D gene: .
clone size: once
V gene: TRBV5-5
J gene: TRBJ2-7
CDR3 length: 15
CDR3 protein: CASSFGGPSSYEQYF
CDR3 DNA: TGTGCCAGCAGCTTTGGCGGGCCCAGCTCCTACGAGCAGTACTTC

D gene: .
clone size: once
V gene: TRBV7-2
J gene: TRBJ1-4
CDR3 length: 15
CDR3 protein: CASSLVGGTNEKLFF
CDR3 DNA: TGTGCCAGCAGCTTAGTCGGAGGCACTAATGAAAAACTGTTTTTT

D gene: TRBD2
clone size: .
V gene: TRBV27
J gene: TRBJ2-7
CDR3 length: 16
CDR3 protein: CASSLGLAGGLYEQYF
CDR3 DNA: TGTGCCAGCAGTTTAGGGCTAGCGGGGGGACTGTACGAGCAGTACTTC

D gene: .
clone size: .
V gene: TRBV6-4
J gene: TRBJ1-5
CDR3 length: 13
CDR3 protein: CASSPNSNQPQHF
CDR3 DNA: TGTGCCAGCAGCCCAAATAGCAATCAGCCCCAGCATTTT

D gene: TRBD1
clone size: .
V gene: TRBV7-9
J gene: TRBJ2-7
CDR3 length: 16
CDR3 protein: CASRSGQGTSSYEQYF
CDR3 DNA: TGTGCCAGCAGGTCGGGACAGGGGACGAGCTCCTACGAGCAGTACTTC

D gene: .
clone size: .
V gene: TRBV11-2
J gene: TRBJ1-6
CDR3 length: 15
CDR3 protein: CASSLGAGLKSPLHF
CDR3 DNA: TGTGCCAGCAGCTTAGGGGCCGGTTTAAAATCACCCCTCCACTTT

D gene: .
clone size: .
V gene: TRBV7-2
J gene: TRBJ1-5
CDR3 length: 15
CDR3 protein: CASSSPGGTLQPQHF
CDR3 DNA: TGTGCCAGCAGCTCCCCGGGAGGGACGTTACAGCCCCAGCATTTT

D gene: .
clone size: .
V gene: TRBV7-9
J gene: TRBJ2-3
CDR3 length: 16
CDR3 protein: CASSSRLGQSTDTQYF
CDR3 DNA: TGTGCCAGCAGCTCGAGACTTGGACAGAGCACAGATACGCAGTATTTT

D gene: TRBD2
clone size: .
V gene: TRBV5-6
J gene: TRBJ2-3
CDR3 length: 16
CDR3 protein: CASSLTSGGGTDTQYF
CDR3 DNA: TGTGCCAGCAGCTTGACTAGCGGAGGAGGCACAGATACGCAGTATTTT

D gene: .
clone size: once
V gene: TRBV5-6
J gene: TRBJ1-2
CDR3 length: 13
CDR3 protein: CASTYGAPYGYTF
CDR3 DNA: TGTGCCAGCACCTATGGGGCCCCCTATGGCTACACCTTC

D gene: .
clone size: .
V gene: TRBV10-3
J gene: TRBJ2-7
CDR3 length: 14
CDR3 protein: CAISRTELTYEQYF
CDR3 DNA: TGTGCCATCAGTCGGACGGAATTGACCTACGAGCAGTACTTC

D gene: .
clone size: .
V gene: TRBV30
J gene: TRBJ1-2
CDR3 length: 12
CDR3 protein: CAWRRRGYGYTF
CDR3 DNA: TGTGCCTGGAGACGGCGAGGCTATGGCTACACCTTC

D gene: .
clone size: .
V gene: TRBV5-1
J gene: TRBJ2-1
CDR3 length: 15
CDR3 protein: CASSLAPGPGDEQFF
CDR3 DNA: TGCGCCAGCAGCTTGGCCCCTGGACCTGGGGATGAGCAGTTCTTC

D gene: .
clone size: once
V gene: TRBV7-8
J gene: TRBJ1-5
CDR3 length: 13
CDR3 protein: CASSFSPDQPQHF
CDR3 DNA: TGTGCCAGCAGCTTCTCACCTGATCAGCCCCAGCATTTT

D gene: .
clone size: .
V gene: TRBV7-2
J gene: TRBJ2-5
CDR3 length: 11
CDR3 protein: CASSAQETQYF
CDR3 DNA: TGTGCCAGCAGCGCACAAGAGACCCAGTACTTC

D gene: TRBD1
clone size: .
V gene: TRBV6-1
J gene: TRBJ2-7
CDR3 length: 16
CDR3 protein: CASSAQWTGASYEQYF
CDR3 DNA: TGTGCCAGCAGTGCCCAATGGACAGGGGCTTCCTACGAGCAGTACTTC

D gene: .
clone size: once
V gene: TRBV29-1
J gene: TRBJ2-3
CDR3 length: 13
CDR3 protein: CSVEPGGTDTQYF
CDR3 DNA: TGCAGCGTTGAACCAGGGGGCACAGATACGCAGTATTTT

D gene: .
clone size: .
V gene: TRBV6-1
J gene: TRBJ1-2
CDR3 length: 15
CDR3 protein: CASSEVVVPWGGYTF
CDR3 DNA: TGTGCCAGCAGTGAAGTTGTGGTTCCCTGGGGGGGCTACACCTTC

D gene: .
clone size: once
V gene: TRBV12-5
J gene: TRBJ2-4
CDR3 length: 14
CDR3 protein: CASGSEGRGNIQYF
CDR3 DNA: TGTGCTAGTGGATCTGAGGGTCGGGGAAACATTCAGTACTTC

D gene: TRBD1
clone size: .
V gene: TRBV19
J gene: TRBJ2-2
CDR3 length: 15
CDR3 protein: CASSHPRGYTGELFF
CDR3 DNA: TGTGCCAGTAGCCACCCCAGGGGGTACACCGGGGAGCTGTTTTTT

D gene: .
clone size: .
V gene: TRBV4-1
J gene: TRBJ2-2
CDR3 length: 17
CDR3 protein: CASSLVGMGADTGELFF
CDR3 DNA: TGCGCCAGCAGCCTAGTGGGGATGGGGGCGGACACCGGGGAGCTGTTTTTT

D gene: .
clone size: .
V gene: TRBV21-1
J gene: TRBJ1-3
CDR3 length: 13
CDR3 protein: CASTANSGNTIYF
CDR3 DNA: TGTGCCAGCACCGCAAATTCTGGAAACACCATATATTTT

D gene: TRBD1
clone size: .
V gene: TRBV6-5
J gene: TRBJ1-1
CDR3 length: 14
CDR3 protein: CASKTGEANTEAFF
CDR3 DNA: TGTGCCAGCAAAACAGGGGAGGCGAACACTGAAGCTTTCTTT

D gene: TRBD2
clone size: .
V gene: TRBV30
J gene: TRBJ2-3
CDR3 length: 16
CDR3 protein: CAWSWGASGGGDTQYF
CDR3 DNA: TGTGCCTGGAGTTGGGGAGCTAGCGGGGGCGGGGATACGCAGTATTTT

D gene: .
clone size: few
V gene: TRBV28
J gene: TRBJ1-2
CDR3 length: 11
CDR3 protein: CASSFKDGYTF
CDR3 DNA: TGTGCCAGCAGTTTTAAGGATGGCTACACCTTC

D gene: TRBD2
clone size: .
V gene: TRBV18
J gene: TRBJ2-1
CDR3 length: 16
CDR3 protein: CASSPPIAGGHGEQFF
CDR3 DNA: TGTGCCAGCTCACCACCGATAGCGGGGGGGCACGGTGAGCAGTTCTTC

D gene: TRBD1
clone size: .
V gene: TRBV19
J gene: TRBJ1-5
CDR3 length: 15
CDR3 protein: CASQGVSVSNQPQHF
CDR3 DNA: TGTGCCAGTCAGGGGGTCTCGGTTAGCAATCAGCCCCAGCATTTT

D gene: .
clone size: .
V gene: TRBV21-1
J gene: TRBJ2-3
CDR3 length: 16
CDR3 protein: CASSGRLAGVTDTQYF
CDR3 DNA: TGTGCCAGCTCAGGGAGGCTAGCGGGGGTCACAGATACGCAGTATTTT